These 14 T cell receptor beta chains were all obtained from the same sample, sequenced in a study of blood T cells in healthy people across ages. Using a J-beta primer mix together with a sample-barcoded 5' primer, a second PCR was run for about 7 to 12 cycles. MiXCR was run by TCRdb on the 5' RACE reads, yielding one entry per CDR3 protein. The sample contains fewer than 1,000,000 distinct CDR3 sequences, about 46% of which appear only once. Sequencing used blood. The receptors come from a man older than 75 in good health.

J is TRBJ2-5 and V is TRBV6-2 or TRBV6-3, with D unresolved. This CDR3 is 14 amino acids long. Germline V gene data show CDR1 as MNHEY and CDR2 as SVGEGT. The V and J ends lost 6 bases and 1 base respectively, with 12 bases between them. CDR3 DNA sequence: TGTGCCAGCAGGGGTAGAGCGTTCCAAGAGACCCAGTACTTC. It is translated as CASRGRAFQETQYF.

The chain carries TRBV6-6 and TRBJ1-1; D gene unclear. Germline CDR1 reads MNHNY; CDR2 reads SVGAGI (reference sequence). The CDR3 is 14 amino acids. V was cut by 7 bases and J by 4 bases, with 16 bases left in between. The chain's CDR3 is CASKGVEDRTEAFF. Written as DNA, the CDR3 is TGTGCCAGCAAAGGCGTCGAGGATCGCACTGAAGCTTTCTTT.

This clonotype was recorded many times. The chain uses TRBV5-1 and TRBJ2-7; 12 bases map to TRBD2. After removal of 4 bases from V and 5 bases from J, the junction contained 7 bases not matched to a gene. CDR1 is SGHRS, CDR2 YFSETQ, per germline. This CDR3 region has 15 residues. The CDR3 DNA follows: TGCGCCAGCAGCCCCGGACTAGCGGGAATCCACGAGCAGTACTTC. This translates into CASSPGLAGIHEQYF. Drawing the rest from reference TRBV5-1 and TRBJ2-7, the complete variable domain is KAGVTQTPRYLIKTRGQQVTLSCSPISGHRSVSWYQQTPGQGLQFLFEYFSETQRNKGNFPGRFSGRQFSNSRSEMNVSTLELGDSALYLCASSPGLAGIHEQYFGPGTRLTVT.

About this clonotype itself: Being one base from a much bigger clone, this may be a read error. This chain connects TRBV7-2 to TRBJ2-7, with 11 bases fitting TRBD1. CDR1 and CDR2 from the germline V gene are SGHTA and FQGNSA. This CDR3 contains 15 residues. V lost 4 bases, J lost 7 bases, and 9 bases stayed unmatched. CDR3 in amino acids: CASSSGQGAGNEQYF. Here the CDR3 DNA reads TGTGCCAGCAGCTCTGGACAGGGGGCAGGTAATGAGCAGTACTTC.

This chain connects TRBV9 to TRBJ2-2, with TRBD2 matching 11 bases. Germline V gene lookup returns CDR1 SGDLS and CDR2 YYNGEE. This CDR3 has 17 amino acids. Trimming at V came to 0 bases and at J to 4 bases, leaving 5 bases not matched to a gene. This CDR3 is CASSVELAGDSTGELFF. The CDR3 region has the DNA TGTGCCAGCAGCGTAGAACTAGCGGGGGATAGCACCGGGGAGCTGTTTTTT. Looking up the rest from reference TRBV9 and TRBJ2-2 gives the full variable domain: DSGVTQTPKHLITATGQRVTLRCSPRSGDLSVYWYQQSLDQGLQFLIQYYNGEERAKGNILERFSAQQFPDLHSELNLSSLELGDSALYFCASSVELAGDSTGELFFGEGSRLTVL.

The J gene is TRBJ2-3, the V gene TRBV7-2; tentative D call: TRBD1 (6 bases). Germline V gives CDR1 SGHTA, CDR2 FQGNSA. There are 15 residues in the CDR3. Trimming cost V 3 bases and J 1 base, with 11 bases left between them. The CDR3 DNA is TGTGCCAGCAGCTTTTTGCCAGGGGGCACAGATACGCAGTATTTT. Protein sequence: CASSFLPGGTDTQYF. Full variable domain (missing parts from reference TRBV7-2 and TRBJ2-3): GAGVSQSPSNKVTEKGKDVELRCDPISGHTALYWYRQSLGQGLEFLIYFQGNSAPDKSGLPSDRFSAERTGGSVSTLTIQRTQQEDSAVYLCASSFLPGGTDTQYFGPGTRLTVL.

This clonotype appeared a single time. An end of the junction does not agree with germline; a read error may underlie this. This CDR3 reads CSAKTRTGFDNQPQHF. Here the CDR3 DNA reads TGCAGTGCCAAGACACGGACAGGGTTTGACAATCAGCCTCAGCATTTT. The chain joins TRBV20-1 to TRBJ1-5; 8 bases agree with TRBD1. The CDR3 runs to 16 residues. Germline lookup yields CDR1 DFQATT and CDR2 SNEGSKA (reference sequence).

The chain joins TRBV28 to TRBJ2-3; the match to TRBD1 covers 9 bases. The CDR3 runs 16 residues. In germline, CDR1 is MDHEN, CDR2 SYDVKM. The trim removed 4 bases at V and 9 bases at J, leaving 14 bases unmatched. In DNA form, the CDR3 reads TGTGCCAGCAGTTCCTCAATCAGCCGGGACAGGGAGACGCAGTATTTT. As protein: CASSSSISRDRETQYF.

In this sample, this clonotype turned up a few times. The chain links TRBV28 to TRBJ1-2; 7 bases align to TRBD1. Germline CDR1 is MDHEN and CDR2 is SYDVKM. The CDR3 consists of 15 residues. The junction had 6 bases not matched to a gene; V was cut back by 5 bases and J by 0 bases. The CDR3 region has the DNA TGTGCCAGCAGTGCTTACAGGGGAGCTAACTATGGCTACACCTTC. This translates into CASSAYRGANYGYTF.

This clonotype was recorded a few times. The chain has TRBV5-6 and TRBJ2-7; D unclear. Trimming left V 0 bases short and J 3 bases short, with 13 bases between. Germline CDR1 SGHDT, CDR2 YYEEEE. CDR3 length: 15 amino acids. CDR3 region: CASSLGFRLNYEQYF. The CDR3, as DNA: TGTGCCAGCAGCTTGGGTTTCAGACTGAACTACGAGCAGTACTTC.

This clonotype appeared a few times. The rearrangement uses TRBV6-2 or TRBV6-3 and TRBJ2-7; possibly TRBD1 or TRBD2 for D (5 bases each). Germline CDR1 reads MNHEY; CDR2 reads SVGEGT. V lost 8 bases to trimming and J lost 2 bases, with 13 bases between them. The CDR3 has 13 amino acids. The CDR3 coding sequence is TGTGCCAGCCAGGAGCCGGGACCCTACGAGCAGTACTTC. Translation gives CASQEPGPYEQYF.

The chain uses TRBV11-1 and TRBJ2-1, with a weak D call TRBD1 (6 bases). CDR3 length: 16 amino acids. V gave up 6 bases and J gave up 6 bases, with 21 bases separating them. From germline, CDR1 is SGHAT and CDR2 FQDESV (reference sequence). CDR3 region: CASSTGWGRNINEQFF. As DNA, the CDR3 is TGTGCCAGCAGTACGGGCTGGGGGCGCAATATCAATGAGCAGTTCTTC. The variable domain in full, with the rest retrieved from reference TRBV11-1 and TRBJ2-1, is EAEVAQSPRYKITEKSQAVAFWCDPISGHATLYWYRQILGQGPELLVQFQDESVVDDSQLPKDRFSAERLKGVDSTLKIQPAELGDSAMYLCASSTGWGRNINEQFFGPGTRLTVL.

There are a few counts of this clonotype. This rearrangement joins TRBV4-2 to TRBJ2-1; D remains unclear. Per germline, CDR1 LGHNA and CDR2 YNFKEQ. V shed 0 bases and J shed 5 bases, with 11 bases lying between them. The CDR3 spans 15 residues. The CDR3 DNA reads as TGTGCCAGCAGCCAAGACGGCGACGGAAACAATGAGCAGTTCTTC. The encoded protein is CASSQDGDGNNEQFF.

This clonotype appeared many times. The rearrangement links TRBV12-3 or TRBV12-4 to TRBJ2-6, with D perhaps assigned TRBD1 or TRBD2 (5 bases each). The V gene lost 7 bases and the J gene lost 2 bases, with 12 bases spanning the gap. The CDR3 runs 15 residues. The CDR3 DNA follows: TGTGCCAGCAAAATTGTGGGGGCTGGGGCCAACGTCCTGACTTTC. Translated, it gives CASKIVGAGANVLTF.